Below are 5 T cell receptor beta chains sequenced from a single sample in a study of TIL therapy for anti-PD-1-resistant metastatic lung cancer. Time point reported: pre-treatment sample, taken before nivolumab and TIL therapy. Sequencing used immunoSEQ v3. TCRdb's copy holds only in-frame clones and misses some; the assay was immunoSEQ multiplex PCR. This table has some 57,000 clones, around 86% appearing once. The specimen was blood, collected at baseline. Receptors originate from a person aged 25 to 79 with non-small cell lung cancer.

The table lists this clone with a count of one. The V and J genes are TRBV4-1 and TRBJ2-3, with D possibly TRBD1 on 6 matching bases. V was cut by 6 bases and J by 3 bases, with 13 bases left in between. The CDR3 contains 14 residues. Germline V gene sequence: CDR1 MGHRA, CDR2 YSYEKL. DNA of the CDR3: TGCGCCAGCAGACCGGGACACATGACAGATACGCAGTATTTT. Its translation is CASRPGHMTDTQYF.

This chain's CDR3 is CASLSGGGYNEQFF. The CDR3 region has the DNA TGTGCCAGCCTTAGCGGGGGGGGCTACAATGAGCAGTTCTTC. V usage is TRBV19 and J usage is TRBJ2-1; 11 nucleotides line up with TRBD2. Trimming cost V 9 bases and J 3 bases; bases outside gene matches: 4. In germline, CDR1 is LNHDA, CDR2 SQIVND (reference sequence). CDR3 length equals 14 residues.

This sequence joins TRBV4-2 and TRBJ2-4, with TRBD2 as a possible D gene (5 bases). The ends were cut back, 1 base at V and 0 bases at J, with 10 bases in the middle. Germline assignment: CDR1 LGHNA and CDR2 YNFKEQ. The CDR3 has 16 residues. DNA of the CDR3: TGTGCCAGCAGCCAAGTGGAGGTAGGAGCCAAAAACATTCAGTACTTC. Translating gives CASSQVEVGAKNIQYF.

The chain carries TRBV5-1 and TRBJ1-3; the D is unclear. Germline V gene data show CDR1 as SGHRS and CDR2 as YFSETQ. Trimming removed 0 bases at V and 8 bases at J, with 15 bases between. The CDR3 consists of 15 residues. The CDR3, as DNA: TGCGCCAGCAGCTTGGAGGGCCACTCGCGGGACACCATATATTTT. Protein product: CASSLEGHSRDTIYF. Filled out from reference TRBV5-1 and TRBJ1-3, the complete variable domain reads KAGVTQTPRYLIKTRGQQVTLSCSPISGHRSVSWYQQTPGQGLQFLFEYFSETQRNKGNFPGRFSGRQFSNSRSEMNVSTLELGDSALYLCASSLEGHSRDTIYFGEGSWLTVV.

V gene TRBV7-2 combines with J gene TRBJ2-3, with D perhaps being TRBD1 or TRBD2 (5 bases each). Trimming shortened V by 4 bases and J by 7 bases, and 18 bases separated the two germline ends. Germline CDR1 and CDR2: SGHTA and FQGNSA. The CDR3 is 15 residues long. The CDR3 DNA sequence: TGTGCCAGCAGCTCATCCGGGACCCGGCTAAATACGCAGTATTTT. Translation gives CASSSSGTRLNTQYF.